Below are 17 T cell receptor beta chains sequenced from a single sample in a study of blood T cell repertoires in COVID-19. This table comes from immunoSEQ multiplex PCR, and its TCRdb copy is limited to in-frame clones, with some not included. The repertoire includes around 62,000 clones, 90% to 95% of them detected once, and about 3% sits in the top ten. The sample consisted of peripheral blood. These TCRs come from a man in his sixties or seventies with active COVID-19.

The rearrangement uses TRBV21-1 and TRBJ2-3; the table's TRBD2 call for D was not verified on the DNA. TRBV21-1 counts as a pseudogene. The CDR3 length is 16 residues. CDR3 sequence (DNA): TGTGCCAGCAGCCTACTAGGGTGGCTGGGCACAGATACGCAGTATTTT. As protein: CASSLLGWLGTDTQYF.

This clone was counted a single time. CDR3 in amino acids: CASTTGTVYEQYF. The DNA of the CDR3 is TGTGCCAGCACGACCGGGACAGTCTACGAGCAGTACTTC. The rearrangement uses TRBV2 and TRBJ2-7; 7 positions agree with TRBD1. The CDR3 length is 13 residues. Germline assignment: CDR1 SNHLY and CDR2 FYNNEI. V gave up 7 bases and J gave up 3 bases; unmatched junction bases: 6.

The chain couples TRBV10-3 to TRBJ2-2, with 7 bases identical to TRBD1. This CDR3 has 14 residues. The V segment lost 10 bases and the J segment 2 bases; nucleotides outside the gene matches: 7. Germline V gene lookup returns CDR1 ENHRY and CDR2 SYGVKD. CDR3 loop: CATQGTANTGELFF. The DNA of the CDR3 is TGTGCCACCCAGGGGACAGCCAACACCGGGGAGCTGTTTTTT.

The V gene is TRBV5-1, the J gene TRBJ1-1; D not resolved. The germline gives CDR1 SGHRS, CDR2 YFSETQ. This CDR3 comprises 15 residues. With 4 bases removed from V and 1 base from J, the gap between germline ends came to 14 bases. CDR3 region: CASSEMPHGNTEAFF. The CDR3 region has the DNA TGCGCCAGCAGCGAAATGCCCCACGGGAACACTGAAGCTTTCTTT.

This chain uses TRBV6-5 with TRBJ2-7, with 12 positions matching TRBD2. The CDR3 consists of 14 residues. With 6 bases clipped from V and 4 bases from J, the junction kept 4 bases outside the gene matches. CDR1 is MNHEY, CDR2 SVGAGI, per germline. Here the CDR3 reads CASSASGGAYEQYV. CDR3 coding DNA: TGTGCCAGCAGCGCTAGCGGGGGGGCGTACGAGCAGTACGTC.

The chain recombines TRBV14 with TRBJ1-6; D is perhaps TRBD1 (6 bases). Germline V gene sequence: CDR1 SGHDN, CDR2 FVKESK. CDR3 length equals 14 residues. The V end lost 5 bases, the J end lost 7 bases, and 12 bases lay between the germline ends. CDR3: CASSKGTSNSPLHF. As DNA, the CDR3 is TGTGCCAGCAGCAAGGGGACATCAAATTCACCCCTCCACTTT.

The V and J genes are TRBV18 and TRBJ1-2; D may be TRBD1 (5 bases). Germline-derived CDR1 and CDR2 are KGHSH and LQKENI. With 0 bases removed from V and 4 bases from J, the gap between germline ends came to 12 bases. The CDR3 runs 15 residues. Here the CDR3 reads CASSPPQGRLYGYTF. The CDR3 DNA reads as TGTGCCAGCTCACCACCTCAGGGCCGTCTCTATGGCTACACCTTC.

J is TRBJ2-5 and V is TRBV28; D perhaps matches TRBD1 (6 bases). Trimming shortened V by 6 bases and J by 7 bases, and 21 bases separated the two germline ends. The CDR3 has 15 residues. Germline CDR1 reads MDHEN; CDR2 reads SYDVKM. The CDR3 bases are TGTGCCAGCAGACCACGGCGGACCTCAGGGGCGACCCAGTACTTC. It codes for CASRPRRTSGATQYF.

This CDR3 reads CASSQSGQGKFVYGYTF. CDR3 in DNA: TGTGCCAGTAGTCAGTCGGGACAGGGAAAGTTTGTCTATGGCTACACCTTC. The chain combines TRBV19 with TRBJ1-2; 9 bases line up with TRBD1. V lost 5 bases and J lost 4; bases outside the gene matches: 14. CDR1 LNHDA and CDR2 SQIVND come from the germline V gene (reference sequence). The CDR3 has 17 residues. The entire variable domain, with the rest obtained from reference TRBV19 and TRBJ1-2, is as follows: DGGITQSPKYLFRKEGQNVTLSCEQNLNHDAMYWYRQDPGQGLRLIYYSQIVNDFQKGDIAEGYSVSREKKESFPLTVTSAQKNPTAFYLCASSQSGQGKFVYGYTFGSGTRLTVV.

V gene TRBV6-4 combines with J gene TRBJ2-2, with TRBD1 identical over 7 bases. The CDR3 totals 16 residues. CDR1 and CDR2 (germline): MRHNA, SNTAGT. Trimming cost V 0 bases and J 1 base; bases outside gene matches: 2. The CDR3 loop is CASSDSYRGNTGELFF. In DNA form, the CDR3 reads TGTGCCAGCAGTGACTCCTACAGGGGGAACACCGGGGAGCTGTTTTTT.

The CDR3 DNA sequence: TGTGCCAGCACCCCCTCCCCGGGAACCCCCATTCAGCCCCAGCATTTT. This codes for CASTPSPGTPIQPQHF. The rearrangement links TRBV6-2 or TRBV6-3 to TRBJ1-5; no reliable D call. V was clipped by 7 bases and J by 6 bases, with 22 bases between them. Germline lookup yields CDR1 MNHEY and CDR2 SVGEGT. The CDR3 spans 16 residues.

The chain has TRBV7-6 and TRBJ2-3, with 8 nucleotides matching TRBD2. The trim removed 3 bases at V and 0 bases at J, leaving 5 bases unmatched. This CDR3 comprises 16 residues. CDR1 is SGHVS and CDR2 is FNYEAQ in the germline V gene. In nucleotides, the CDR3 is TGTGCCAGCAGCTTCCGGACTAGCCAGAGCACAGATACGCAGTATTTT. Its protein is CASSFRTSQSTDTQYF.

The V gene is TRBV21-1, the J gene TRBJ2-2; TRBD2, the D gene given by the table, was not confirmed from the DNA. TRBV21-1 is a pseudogene locus. This CDR3 spans 14 amino acids. CDR3 nucleotides: TGTGCCATCACACTCGGGACGAACACCGGGGAGCTGTTTTTT. It yields the protein CAITLGTNTGELFF.

The V gene is TRBV10-3, the J gene TRBJ2-5, with 11 bases matching TRBD2. The CDR3 runs 16 residues. With V trimmed by 3 bases and J by 2 bases, 5 bases remained unmatched. CDR1 and CDR2 (germline): ENHRY, SYGVKD. In DNA form, the CDR3 reads TGTGCCATCAGTGAAACACTAGCGGGGGCACAAGAGACCCAGTACTTC. Its protein is CAISETLAGAQETQYF.

The rearrangement uses TRBV6-5 and TRBJ1-6; D might be TRBD1 (5 bases). The CDR3 runs 14 residues. The germline gives CDR1 MNHEY, CDR2 SVGAGI. V was shortened by 5 bases and J by 14 bases, with 19 bases between the two germline ends. The CDR3 bases are TGTGCCAGCAGTCCCGGGACTTCATTAGCGGCCCTCCACTTT. The encoded protein is CASSPGTSLAALHF.

The chain combines TRBV25-1 with TRBJ2-5, with 12 bases lining up with TRBD2. CDR1 and CDR2 (germline): MGHDK, SYGVNS. The V and J ends lost 6 bases and 1 base, in that order; junction bases with no gene match: 3. This CDR3 spans 15 amino acids. The CDR3 loop is CASSRLAGAQETQYF. The DNA of the CDR3 is TGTGCCAGCAGCCGACTAGCGGGGGCCCAAGAGACCCAGTACTTC.

The chain recombines TRBV4-2 with TRBJ1-4; 7 positions match TRBD1. The CDR3 has 17 residues. V gave up 1 base and J gave up 2 bases; unmatched junction bases: 7. From germline, CDR1 is LGHNA and CDR2 YNFKEQ. In DNA form, the CDR3 reads TGTGCCAGCAGCCAAGTAGAGACAGGGACGACTAATGAAAAACTGTTTTTT. Translated, it gives CASSQVETGTTNEKLFF.